The rows below give T cell receptor beta chains drawn from one sample of a study of blood T cell repertoires in COVID-19. Libraries were prepared by immunoSEQ multiplex PCR; TCRdb keeps only in-frame clonotypes and omits some of them. The profile shows 310,000 or so clones, about 88% of them singletons. Sequencing was done on a sample of PBMCs or T cells enriched from blood (not recorded which). These receptors came from a woman between 40 and 55 years old who had recovered from COVID-19. Both conserved end residues are part of each CDR3. A D gene is named only where the DNA matches it firmly. Expanded clones are given a class, and other clones once, few, many or no size at all.

TRBJ2-1 | TRBD1 | 15 | NA | TRBV19 | TGTGCCAGTAGTAGACAGGGGCCCTCCTACAATGAGCAGTTCTTC | CASSRQGPSYNEQFF
TRBJ2-5 | TRBD2 | 15 | NA | TRBV11-3 | TGTGCCAGCAGCTTAGGGGGACTAGTAGAAGAGACCCAGTACTTC | CASSLGGLVEETQYF
TRBJ2-1 | TRBD2 | 15 | NA | TRBV7-2 | TGTGCCAGCAGCGGGAGCGGGAGCTCCTACAATGAGCAGTTCTTC | CASSGSGSSYNEQFF
TRBJ1-3 | TRBD1 | 14 | NA | TRBV19 | TGTGCCAGTACCCAGGGACAGCTCGGAAACACCATATATTTT | CASTQGQLGNTIYF
TRBJ2-1 | NA | 15 | few | TRBV5-1 | TGCGCCAGCAGCTTGGAGGGACTTGGTTACAATGAGCAGTTCTTC | CASSLEGLGYNEQFF
TRBJ1-6 | NA | 17 | once | TRBV27 | TGTGCCAGCAGTTTATCGGGGCAGGCCGCCAATAATTCACCCCTCCACTTT | CASSLSGQAANNSPLHF
TRBJ2-7 | TRBD2 | 12 | NA | TRBV28 | TGTGCCAGCAGTTTATCCGGGGGGGTGGAGTACTTC | CASSLSGGVEYF
TRBJ2-1 | TRBD1 | 11 | NA | TRBV30 | TGTGCCTGGAGGACAGGGGGTGAGCAGTTCTTC | CAWRTGGEQFF
TRBJ2-3 | TRBD2 | 15 | NA | TRBV6-4 | TGTGCCAGCAGTCCCATGACTAGCGGCACAGATACGCAGTATTTT | CASSPMTSGTDTQYF
TRBJ1-5 | TRBD1 | 17 | NA | TRBV3-1/TRBV3-2 | TGTGCCAGCAGCGACCGAGACAGGGGGGCCCGCGCTCAGCCCCAGCATTTT | CASSDRDRGARAQPQHF
TRBJ1-2 | NA | 13 | NA | TRBV2 | TGTGCCAGCAGTGAAAGCCAACTCCATGGCTACACCTTC | CASSESQLHGYTF
TRBJ2-7 | TRBD1 | 18 | NA | TRBV27 | TGTGCCAGCAGTTTCATTGCTCCCCCGGGACAGGCCTACTACGAGCAGTACTTC | CASSFIAPPGQAYYEQYF
TRBJ2-1 | TRBD2 | 14 | NA | TRBV27 | TGTGCCAGCAGTTTGTGGGGACTAAGTTTTGAGCAGTTCTTC | CASSLWGLSFEQFF
TRBJ2-1 | NA | 16 | NA | TRBV9 | TGTGCCAGCAGCGTAACCTCCGCGGGGTCCTACAATGAGCAGTTCTTC | CASSVTSAGSYNEQFF
TRBJ1-4 | NA | 15 | NA | TRBV7-9 | TGTGCCAGCAGCTCGGAGGGGCGTGGAGTAGAAAAACTGTTTTTT | CASSSEGRGVEKLFF
TRBJ1-6 | NA | 15 | many | TRBV14 | TGTGCCAGCAGCCAATTACAGGGAACTAATTCACCCCTCCACTTT | CASSQLQGTNSPLHF
TRBJ2-6 | NA | 21 | NA | TRBV3-1/TRBV3-2 | TGTGCCAGCAGCCCCTTGGGGTCAGGGTCTCGGTCTTCGTCTGGGGCCAACGTCCTGACTTTC | CASSPLGSGSRSSSGANVLTF
TRBJ2-5 | NA | 16 | NA | TRBV4-3 | TGCGCCAGCAGCCAAGTGGTTGGGGGAGGAGGTGAGACCCAGTACTTC | CASSQVVGGGGETQYF
TRBJ2-7 | NA | 13 | NA | TRBV5-1 | TGCGCCAGCAGCCCTGGACAGCTCTACGAGCAGTACTTC | CASSPGQLYEQYF
TRBJ1-1 | TRBD1 | 17 | NA | TRBV12-5 | TGTGCTAGTGGTTTGGCCCCAAAGGAGGGGGCTGTCGCTGAAGCTTTCTTT | CASGLAPKEGAVAEAFF
TRBJ2-7 | TRBD2 | 17 | once | TRBV19 | TGTGCCAGTAGTTTAAGGACTAGCGGGAGAATCACCTACGAGCAGTACTTC | CASSLRTSGRITYEQYF
TRBJ2-7 | NA | 15 | NA | TRBV11-3 | TGTGCCAGCAGCGCCCGGACAGAGAACTCCTACGAGCAGTACTTC | CASSARTENSYEQYF
TRBJ1-4 | TRBD1 | 13 | NA | TRBV28 | TGTGCCAGCTTCAACAGGGGATATGAAAAACTGTTTTTT | CASFNRGYEKLFF
TRBJ2-2 | NA | 11 | NA | TRBV27 | TGTGCCACCCCCCAGGGCGGGGAGCTGTTTTTT | CATPQGGELFF
TRBJ2-1 | NA | 14 | NA | TRBV15 | TGTGCCACCAGCAGCCAGTTATTGAACAATGAGCAGTTCTTC | CATSSQLLNNEQFF
TRBJ1-4 | NA | 12 | NA | TRBV13 | TGTGCCAGCAGCAGAGGGCGCGAAAAACTGTTTTTT | CASSRGREKLFF
TRBJ1-1 | TRBD1 | 18 | NA | TRBV11-2 | TGTGCCAGCAGCACTAATGTCCCGGGACAGGCGTTGAACACTGAAGCTTTCTTT | CASSTNVPGQALNTEAFF
TRBJ1-2 | NA | 14 | NA | TRBV3-1/TRBV3-2 | TGTGCCAGCAGCCAAGATCAAGGGGGAGCTGGCTACACCTTC | CASSQDQGGAGYTF
TRBJ2-5 | TRBD2 | 20 | NA | TRBV19 | TGTGCCAGTAGTATAGCTCACCCCGGGACTAGCGGGGGAGGGCGAGAGACCCAGTACTTC | CASSIAHPGTSGGGRETQYF
TRBJ2-7 | NA | 14 | NA | TRBV27 | TGTGCCAGCAGCCCACTAACAGCGGTGGGAGAGCAGTACTTC | CASSPLTAVGEQYF
TRBJ1-1 | TRBD1 | 18 | NA | TRBV4-1 | TGCGCCAGCAGCCAGAGGCTCGCAGGACAGGGATCCAACACTGAAGCTTTCTTT | CASSQRLAGQGSNTEAFF
TRBJ2-3 | TRBD2 | 15 | NA | TRBV10-3 | TGTGCCATCAGTGAACTAGCGGGGGGGGCCGATACGCAGTATTTT | CAISELAGGADTQYF
TRBJ2-7 | NA | 14 | NA | TRBV11-2 | TGTGCCAGCAGCCCATGGGACATGTCCTACGAGCAGTACTTC | CASSPWDMSYEQYF
TRBJ2-1 | TRBD2 | 17 | NA | TRBV10-3 | TGTGCCATCAGTGAGAACCTCCAGAGCGGGAGGGGGAATGAGCAGTTCTTC | CAISENLQSGRGNEQFF
TRBJ2-7 | NA | 16 | once | TRBV28 | TGTGCCAGCAGCTCGCTGGACAGAACTTTCTCCTACGAGCAGTACTTC | CASSSLDRTFSYEQYF
TRBJ2-1 | TRBD2 | 17 | NA | TRBV11-2 | TGTGCCAGCAGCCAGGGACTAGCGGGGGTGTCCTACAATGAGCAGTTCTTC | CASSQGLAGVSYNEQFF